This T cell receptor (beta chain) is from a study of T cell responses to AZD1222 COVID-19 vaccine. For the study at large: Pooling of second doses given at about 4 or about 12 weeks was done.

Germline CDR1 MGHRA, CDR2 YSYEKL. CDR3 length equals 12 residues. Trimming took 1 base from V and 8 from J, leaving 6 bases between them. Profiling relied on immunoSEQ multiplex PCR, and the TCRdb table lists in-frame clones only, not all of them. Found here are 110,000 to 150,000 clones, around 93% of them singletons; the top ten hold 2.5% to 3.5%. As concerns this clone: Its antigen remains unknown.

Study-wide results and limits: Repertoire sampling happened only post peak T cell response. Dominant at 160-218 and 743-854, vaccine-associated CD4 TCRs also spanned spike.

The sequences come from peripheral blood, collected on day 0 of AZD1222 vaccination. This rearrangement joins TRBV4-1 to TRBJ2-1, with D uncertain. The TCR originated in an adult in good health. CDR3 loop: CASSQGVDEQFF. The CDR3 nucleotides read TGCGCCAGCAGCCAAGGAGTGGATGAGCAGTTCTTC.